This T cell receptor (beta chain) was obtained from a study of OX40 agonist ivuxolimab in advanced cancers. Overall study findings and caveats: What antigens the expanded peripheral T cells recognized was never established.

The repertoire was sequenced with immunoSEQ multiplex PCR; TCRdb's copy has only in-frame clones and lacks some. The sample yields some 31,000 clones, roughly 90% seen once. A remark on this clone: The antigen is unknown.

This specimen consisted of CD4+ or CD8+ T cells sorted from blood, obtained in a trial of the OX40 agonist ivuxolimab. The clonotype comes from an adult with an advanced solid tumor such as melanoma, head and neck, liver or kidney cancer.

CDR3 coding DNA: TGTGCCAGCAGTTTACAGGGTATGGGAAATGAGCAGTTCTTC. Protein sequence: CASSLQGMGNEQFF. This chain links TRBV28 with TRBJ2-1; TRBD1 is a possible D gene (5 bases). Trimming cost V 2 bases and J 7 bases, with 12 bases left between them. Germline V gene sequence: CDR1 MDHEN, CDR2 SYDVKM. This CDR3 region has 14 residues.